The text below deals with one TCR beta chain. Drawing of peripheral blood yielded 8.5 to 10 milliliters from each donor. This entry belongs to a study of blood T cells in healthy people across ages. The authors ran a second PCR of about 6 to 11 cycles using a sample-barcoded 5' primer and a J-beta primer mix. TCRdb reanalysed the 5' RACE reads using MiXCR and keeps one entry per CDR3 protein. This sample has around 1.5 million distinct CDR3 sequences; about 32% occur once, and the top ten carry about 10%. The receptor was isolated from a woman in her thirties in good health. What was sequenced was blood.

In DNA form, the CDR3 reads TGCAGCGCCAACTTTTGGGGAGGCTCCTACGAGCAGTACTTC. Amino acid sequence: CSANFWGGSYEQYF. The chain couples TRBV29-1 to TRBJ2-7; a weak D match, TRBD2 (6 bases). The ends were cut back, 7 bases at V and 0 bases at J, with 16 bases in the middle. From germline, CDR1 is SQVTM and CDR2 ANQGSEA. The CDR3 extends over 14 amino acids.